This T cell receptor beta chain appears in the sequencing data of a study of spatial heterogeneity in lung cancer. Study-level points and caveats: In blood, ubiquitous expanded tumor TCRs appeared more at resection than follow-up.

About this clonotype itself: The antigen remains unidentified.

V trimming: 8 bases; J trimming: 3 bases; junction bases outside the gene matches: 16. Germline V gives CDR1 WSHSY, CDR2 SAAADI. This CDR3 has 17 amino acids. Each CDR3 protein gets one entry after TCRdb re-called the 5' RACE reads with MiXCR. Among 75,000 or so distinct CDR3 sequences, 8% were seen once, and the ten largest hold almost 7%. Time point reported: sample taken at primary tumor resection. This clonotype originated in a male donor with early-stage non-small cell lung cancer. This material consisted of PBMCs, taken at surgery. J is TRBJ1-1 and V is TRBV10-2; 9 nucleotides align to TRBD1. DNA for the CDR3: TGCGCCAGCCTGCAAACGGGACAGGGTTTTTCGCACACTGAAGCTTTCTTT. Its protein product is CASLQTGQGFSHTEAFF.